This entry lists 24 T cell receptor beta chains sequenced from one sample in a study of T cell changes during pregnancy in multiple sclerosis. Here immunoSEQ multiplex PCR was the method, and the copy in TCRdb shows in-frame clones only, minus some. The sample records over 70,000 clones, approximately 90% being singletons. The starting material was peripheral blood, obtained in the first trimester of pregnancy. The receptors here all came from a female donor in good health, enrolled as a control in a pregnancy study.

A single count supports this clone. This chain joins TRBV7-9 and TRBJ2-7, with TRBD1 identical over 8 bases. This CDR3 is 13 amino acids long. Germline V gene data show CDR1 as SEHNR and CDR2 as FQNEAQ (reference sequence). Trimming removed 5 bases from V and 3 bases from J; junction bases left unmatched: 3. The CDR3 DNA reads TGTGCCAGCAGCGGGGACAGGAACTACGAGCAGTACTTC. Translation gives CASSGDRNYEQYF.

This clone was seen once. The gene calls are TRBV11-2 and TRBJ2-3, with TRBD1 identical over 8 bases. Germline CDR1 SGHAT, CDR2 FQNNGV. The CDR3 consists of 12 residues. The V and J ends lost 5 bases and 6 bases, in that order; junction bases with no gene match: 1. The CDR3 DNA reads TGTGCCAGCAGCCAGGGGGCGGATACGCAGTATTTT. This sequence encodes CASSQGADTQYF.

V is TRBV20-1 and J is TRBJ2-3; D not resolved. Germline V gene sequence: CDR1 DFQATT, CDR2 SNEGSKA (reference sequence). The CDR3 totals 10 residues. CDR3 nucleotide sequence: TGCATCCCTTCCGCAGATACGCAGTATTTT. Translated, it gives CIPSADTQYF.

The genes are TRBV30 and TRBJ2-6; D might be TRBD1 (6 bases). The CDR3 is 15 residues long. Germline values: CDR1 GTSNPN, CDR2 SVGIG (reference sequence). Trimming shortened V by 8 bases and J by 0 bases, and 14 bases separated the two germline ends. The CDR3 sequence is CAVRTEYSGANVLTF. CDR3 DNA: TGTGCCGTACGGACAGAATACTCTGGGGCCAACGTCCTGACTTTC.

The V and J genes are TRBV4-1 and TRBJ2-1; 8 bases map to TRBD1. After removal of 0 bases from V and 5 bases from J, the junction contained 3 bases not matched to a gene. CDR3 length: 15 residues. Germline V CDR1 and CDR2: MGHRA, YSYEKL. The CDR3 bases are TGCGCCAGCAGCCAAGAAAGGACAGGGCACAATGAGCAGTTCTTC. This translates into CASSQERTGHNEQFF.

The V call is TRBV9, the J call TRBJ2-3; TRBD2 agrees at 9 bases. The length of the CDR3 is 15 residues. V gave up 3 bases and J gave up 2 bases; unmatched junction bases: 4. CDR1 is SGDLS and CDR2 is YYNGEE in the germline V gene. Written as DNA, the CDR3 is TGTGCCAGCAGCGATAGCGGGGGTCCCACAGATACGCAGTATTTT. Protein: CASSDSGGPTDTQYF. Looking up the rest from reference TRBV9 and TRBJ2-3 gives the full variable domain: DSGVTQTPKHLITATGQRVTLRCSPRSGDLSVYWYQQSLDQGLQFLIQYYNGEERAKGNILERFSAQQFPDLHSELNLSSLELGDSALYFCASSDSGGPTDTQYFGPGTRLTVL.

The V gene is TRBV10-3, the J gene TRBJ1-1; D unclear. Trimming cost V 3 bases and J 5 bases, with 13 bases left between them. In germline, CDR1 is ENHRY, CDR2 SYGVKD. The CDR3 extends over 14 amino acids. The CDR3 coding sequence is TGTGCCATCAGTGACCTATTCAGAGGAACTGAAGCTTTCTTT. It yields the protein CAISDLFRGTEAFF.

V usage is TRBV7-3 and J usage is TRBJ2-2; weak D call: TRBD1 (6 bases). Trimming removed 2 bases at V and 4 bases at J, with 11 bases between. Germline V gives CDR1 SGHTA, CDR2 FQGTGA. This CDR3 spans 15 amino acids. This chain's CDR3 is CASSLGQGRTGELFF. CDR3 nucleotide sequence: TGTGCCAGCAGCTTAGGCCAGGGGCGCACCGGGGAGCTGTTTTTT.

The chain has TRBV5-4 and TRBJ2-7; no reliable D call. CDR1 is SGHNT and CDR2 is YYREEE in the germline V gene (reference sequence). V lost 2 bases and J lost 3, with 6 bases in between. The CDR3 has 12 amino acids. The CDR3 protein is CASSFASYEQYF. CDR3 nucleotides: TGTGCCAGCAGCTTCGCCAGCTACGAGCAGTACTTC.

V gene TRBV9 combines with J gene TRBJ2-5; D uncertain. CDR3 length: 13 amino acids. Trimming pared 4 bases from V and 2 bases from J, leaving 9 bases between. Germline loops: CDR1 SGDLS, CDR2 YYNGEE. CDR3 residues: CASSSDLQETQYF. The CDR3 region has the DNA TGTGCCAGCAGCTCCGACTTACAAGAGACCCAGTACTTC.

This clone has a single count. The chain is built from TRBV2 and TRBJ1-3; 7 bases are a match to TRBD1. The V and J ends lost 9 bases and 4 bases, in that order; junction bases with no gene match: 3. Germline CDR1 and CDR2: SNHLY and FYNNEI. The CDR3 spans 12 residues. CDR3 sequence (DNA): TGTGCCAGAGAGACAGGGGGAAACACCATATATTTT. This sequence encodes CARETGGNTIYF. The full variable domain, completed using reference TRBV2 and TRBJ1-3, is EPEVTQTPSHQVTQMGQEVILRCVPISNHLYFYWYRQILGQKVEFLVSFYNNEISEKSEIFDDQFSVERPDGSNFTLKIRSTKLEDSAMYFCARETGGNTIYFGEGSWLTVV.

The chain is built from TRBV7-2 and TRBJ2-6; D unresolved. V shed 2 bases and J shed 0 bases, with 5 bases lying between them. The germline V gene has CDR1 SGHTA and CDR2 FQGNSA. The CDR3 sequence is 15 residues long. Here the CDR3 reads CASSLMASGANVLTF. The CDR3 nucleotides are TGTGCCAGCAGCTTAATGGCCTCTGGGGCCAACGTCCTGACTTTC.

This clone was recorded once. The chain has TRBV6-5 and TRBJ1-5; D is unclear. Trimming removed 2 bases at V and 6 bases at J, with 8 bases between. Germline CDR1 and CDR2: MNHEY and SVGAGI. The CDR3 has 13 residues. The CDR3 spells CASSYREGQPQHF. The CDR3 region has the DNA TGTGCCAGCAGTTACAGGGAGGGTCAGCCCCAGCATTTT.

CDR3: CASSPQAGAYNEQFF. The CDR3 coding sequence is TGCGCCAGCAGCCCCCAAGCGGGGGCGTACAATGAGCAGTTCTTC. V usage is TRBV5-1 and J usage is TRBJ2-1; 8 positions agree with TRBD2. The length of the CDR3 is 15 residues. The trim removed 4 bases at V and 4 bases at J, leaving 7 bases unmatched. The germline CDR1 and CDR2 sequences are SGHRS and YFSETQ.

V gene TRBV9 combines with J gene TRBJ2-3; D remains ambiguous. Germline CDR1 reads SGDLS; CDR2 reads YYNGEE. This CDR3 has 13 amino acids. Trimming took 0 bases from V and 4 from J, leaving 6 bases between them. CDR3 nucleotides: TGTGCCAGCAGCGTAGGGTTAGCAGATACGCAGTATTTT. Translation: CASSVGLADTQYF.

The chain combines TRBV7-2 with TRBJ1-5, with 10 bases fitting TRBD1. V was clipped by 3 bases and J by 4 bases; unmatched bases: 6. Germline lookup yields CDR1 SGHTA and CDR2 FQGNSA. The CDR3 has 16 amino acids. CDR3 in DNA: TGTGCCAGCAGCTTCCGGGACAGGGGTCGGAATCAGCCCCAGCATTTT. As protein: CASSFRDRGRNQPQHF.

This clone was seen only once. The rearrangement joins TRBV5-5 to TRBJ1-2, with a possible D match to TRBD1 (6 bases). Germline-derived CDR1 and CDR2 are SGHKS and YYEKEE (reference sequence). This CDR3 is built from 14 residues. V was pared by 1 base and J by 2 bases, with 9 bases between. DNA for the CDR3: TGTGCCAGCAGCTTGTCCACAGGGAACTATGGCTACACCTTC. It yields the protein CASSLSTGNYGYTF.

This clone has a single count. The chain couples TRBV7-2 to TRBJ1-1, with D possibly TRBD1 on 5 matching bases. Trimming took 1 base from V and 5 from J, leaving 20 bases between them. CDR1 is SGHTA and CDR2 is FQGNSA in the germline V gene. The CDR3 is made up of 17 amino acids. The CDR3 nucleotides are TGTGCCAGCAGCTTAGTCCCAGGGAGGAGGGCATGGACTGAAGCTTTCTTT. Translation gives CASSLVPGRRAWTEAFF.

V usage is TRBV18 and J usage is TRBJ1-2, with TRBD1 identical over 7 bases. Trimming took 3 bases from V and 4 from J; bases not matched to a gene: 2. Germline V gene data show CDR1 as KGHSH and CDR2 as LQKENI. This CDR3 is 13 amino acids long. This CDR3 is CASSPGQSYGYTF. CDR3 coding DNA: TGTGCCAGCTCACCGGGACAGTCCTATGGCTACACCTTC.

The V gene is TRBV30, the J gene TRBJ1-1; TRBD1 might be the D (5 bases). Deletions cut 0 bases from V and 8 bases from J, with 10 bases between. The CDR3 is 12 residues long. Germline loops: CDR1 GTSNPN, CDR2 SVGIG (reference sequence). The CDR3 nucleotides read TGTGCCTGGAGTGTACGGGGGAACGAAGCTTTCTTT. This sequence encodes CAWSVRGNEAFF.

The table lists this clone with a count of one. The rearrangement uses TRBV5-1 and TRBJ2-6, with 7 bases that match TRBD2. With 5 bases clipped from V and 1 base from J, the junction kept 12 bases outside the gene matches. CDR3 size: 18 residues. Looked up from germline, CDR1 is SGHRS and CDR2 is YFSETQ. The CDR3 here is CASSWVGLVESGANVLTF. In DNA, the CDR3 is TGCGCCAGCAGTTGGGTCGGACTAGTGGAATCTGGGGCCAACGTCCTGACTTTC.

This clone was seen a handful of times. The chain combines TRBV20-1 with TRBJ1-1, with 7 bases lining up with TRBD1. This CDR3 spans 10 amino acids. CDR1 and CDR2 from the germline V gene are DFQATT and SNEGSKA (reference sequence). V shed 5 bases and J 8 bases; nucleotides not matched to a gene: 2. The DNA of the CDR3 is TGCAGTGCTTTGGACAGGGAAGCTTTCTTT. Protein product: CSALDREAFF.

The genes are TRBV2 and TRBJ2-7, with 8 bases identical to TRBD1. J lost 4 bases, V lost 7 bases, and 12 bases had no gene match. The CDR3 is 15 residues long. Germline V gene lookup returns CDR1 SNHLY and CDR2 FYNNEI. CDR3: CASKIYGTGEYEQYF. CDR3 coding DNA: TGTGCCAGCAAAATATACGGGACAGGCGAATACGAGCAGTACTTC. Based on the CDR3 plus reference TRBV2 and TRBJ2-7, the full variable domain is EPEVTQTPSHQVTQMGQEVILRCVPISNHLYFYWYRQILGQKVEFLVSFYNNEISEKSEIFDDQFSVERPDGSNFTLKIRSTKLEDSAMYFCASKIYGTGEYEQYFGPGTRLTVT.

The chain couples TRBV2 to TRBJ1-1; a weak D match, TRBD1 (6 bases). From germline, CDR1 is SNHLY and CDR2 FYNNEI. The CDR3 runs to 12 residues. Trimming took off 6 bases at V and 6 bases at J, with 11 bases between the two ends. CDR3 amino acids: CASSWAGAEAFF. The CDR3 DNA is TGTGCCAGCAGCTGGGCAGGGGCTGAAGCTTTCTTT.